Below are 31 T cell receptor beta chains sequenced from a single sample in a study of blood T cell repertoires in COVID-19. Profiling relied on immunoSEQ multiplex PCR, and the TCRdb table lists in-frame clones only, not all of them. The sample includes some 130,000 clones, around nine tenths of them seen just once. Material: peripheral blood. These receptors all stem from a man between 60 and 75 years old with active or convalescent COVID-19.

The chain couples TRBV9 to TRBJ2-2; D unresolved. The ends were cut back, 5 bases at V and 4 bases at J, with 6 bases in the middle. Germline CDR1 reads SGDLS; CDR2 reads YYNGEE. This CDR3 spans 12 amino acids. CDR3 residues: CASSILTGELFF. The CDR3 DNA follows: TGTGCCAGCAGTATCCTCACCGGGGAGCTGTTTTTT.

The chain joins TRBV24-1 to TRBJ1-5; D gene unclear. Trimming took 1 base from V and 2 from J, leaving 5 bases between them. From germline, CDR1 is KGHDR and CDR2 SFDVKD. This CDR3 has 14 amino acids. CDR3 sequence: CATSDFTGNQPQHF. Written as DNA, the CDR3 is TGTGCCACCAGTGATTTTACGGGCAATCAGCCCCAGCATTTT.

This chain uses TRBV6-2 or TRBV6-3 with TRBJ1-5; D gene unclear. Germline V gene data show CDR1 as MNHEY and CDR2 as SVGEGT. Trimming cost V 0 bases and J 6 bases, with 12 bases left between them. The CDR3 sequence is 15 residues long. CDR3 nucleotides: TGTGCCAGCAGTTACTCGACGGGGATGGGTCAGCCCCAGCATTTT. Protein product: CASSYSTGMGQPQHF.

The chain joins TRBV2 to TRBJ2-7; the D is unclear. V lost 6 bases to trimming and J lost 0 bases, with 15 bases between them. CDR1 is SNHLY, CDR2 FYNNEI, per germline. CDR3 length equals 15 residues. CDR3 region: CASRGSDWSSYEQYF. In DNA, the CDR3 is TGTGCCAGCAGAGGAAGTGACTGGAGCTCCTACGAGCAGTACTTC.

The genes are TRBV5-8 and TRBJ2-3; D ambiguous. CDR1 and CDR2 from the germline V gene are SGHTS and YDEGEE. V dropped 2 bases and J dropped 4 bases, with 8 bases sitting between them. CDR3 length: 13 residues. CDR3 nucleotides: TGTGCCAGCAGCTTTGTGAGTTCAGATACGCAGTATTTT. Translation: CASSFVSSDTQYF.

The J gene is TRBJ1-5, the V gene TRBV19; D may be TRBD1 (6 bases). The V end was cut by 5 bases, the J end by 9 bases, with 14 bases between. Germline V gives CDR1 LNHDA, CDR2 SQIVND (reference sequence). The CDR3 runs 13 residues. CDR3 region: CASSPPVGAPQHF. Written as DNA, the CDR3 is TGTGCCAGTAGTCCTCCTGTGGGGGCGCCCCAGCATTTT.

The chain carries TRBV7-8 and TRBJ1-6; 7 bases are shared with TRBD1. Germline V CDR1 and CDR2: SGHVS, FQNEAQ. The CDR3 is made up of 12 amino acids. The V segment lost 11 bases and the J segment 12 bases; nucleotides outside the gene matches: 10. CDR3 in DNA: TGTGCCTCGGGGACAGTCAGTAAACCCCTCCACTTT. It specifies CASGTVSKPLHF. The full variable domain, rest sourced from reference TRBV7-8 and TRBJ1-6, is GAGVSQSPRYKVAKRGQDVALRCDPISGHVSLFWYQQALGQGPEFLTYFQNEAQLDKSGLPSDRFFAERPEGSVSTLKIQRTQQEDSAVYLCASGTVSKPLHFGNGTRLTVT.

V and J are TRBV6-1 and TRBJ2-4; TRBD2 matches 11 bases. The CDR3 has 15 residues. In germline, CDR1 is MNHNS, CDR2 SASEGT. V lost 2 bases to trimming and J lost 6 bases; unmatched junction nucleotides: 3. CDR3 residues: CASSESTSGRNIQYF. The CDR3 nucleotides read TGTGCCAGCAGTGAAAGCACTAGCGGGAGAAACATTCAGTACTTC.

V usage is TRBV4-1 and J usage is TRBJ1-4; D may be TRBD1 (6 bases). The CDR3 has 14 residues. The V end lost 3 bases, the J end lost 8 bases, and 13 bases lay between the germline ends. In germline, CDR1 is MGHRA, CDR2 YSYEKL. The CDR3 DNA sequence: TGCGCCAGCAGCCACCGACAGGAGCTCGAAAAACTGTTTTTT. Its translation: CASSHRQELEKLFF.

The chain combines TRBV28 with TRBJ2-3; possible D gene TRBD1, 8 bases. The CDR3 consists of 17 residues. Germline assignment: CDR1 MDHEN and CDR2 SYDVKM. V lost 0 bases, J lost 5 bases, and 18 bases lay in between. The CDR3 loop reads CASSLWGGGRGQDTQYF. In nucleotides, the CDR3 is TGTGCCAGCAGTTTATGGGGAGGGGGCAGGGGGCAAGATACGCAGTATTTT.

This clone was recorded only once. CDR3 nucleotide sequence: TGTGCCAGTAGTATTTCGGACAGGGGATACTCCTACGAGCAGTACTTC. Encoded protein: CASSISDRGYSYEQYF. This chain joins TRBV19 and TRBJ2-7; TRBD1 matches at 9 bases. The trim removed 3 bases at V and 0 bases at J, leaving 6 bases unmatched. In germline, CDR1 is LNHDA, CDR2 SQIVND (reference sequence). CDR3 length: 16 residues.

The chain joins TRBV27 to TRBJ1-1, with TRBD1 as a possible D gene (5 bases). Per germline, CDR1 MNHEY and CDR2 SMNVEV (reference sequence). V gave up 3 bases and J gave up 6 bases, with 14 bases separating them. This CDR3 has 14 amino acids. CDR3 in DNA: TGTGCCAGCAGTTTCTACGTCCCGGGGGCTGAAGCTTTCTTT. Protein: CASSFYVPGAEAFF.

There are a few counts of this clone. The V call is TRBV6-5, the J call TRBJ2-7; TRBD2 is a possible D gene (6 bases). V was trimmed by 0 bases and J by 4 bases, leaving 13 bases between them. The CDR3 consists of 15 residues. The germline V gene encodes CDR1 MNHEY and CDR2 SVGAGI. DNA of the CDR3: TGTGCCAGCAGTTACTCGCGGGGAGCCTTATACGAGCAGTACTTC. This translates into CASSYSRGALYEQYF.

This clone appeared once. The rearrangement joins TRBV2 to TRBJ1-6, with D perhaps TRBD1 (5 bases). The CDR3 contains 14 residues. V lost 4 bases and J 6 bases, leaving 10 bases between the germline ends. CDR1 SNHLY and CDR2 FYNNEI come from the germline V gene. The CDR3 sequence is CASSGGRVNSPLHF. The DNA for the CDR3 is TGTGCCAGCAGTGGGGGCAGAGTTAATTCACCCCTCCACTTT.

The chain carries TRBV3-1 (or the pseudogene TRBV3-2) and TRBJ1-2; 8 bases are shared with TRBD1. The CDR3 totals 15 residues. CDR1 LGHDT and CDR2 YNNKEL come from the germline V gene (reference sequence). Losses at the gene ends were 4 bases for V and 4 bases for J; bases not matched to a gene: 8. The CDR3 region has the DNA TGTGCCAGCAGCCCCCCGACAGGGGCAGGCTATGGCTACACCTTC. This translates into CASSPPTGAGYGYTF.

The J gene is TRBJ1-1, the V gene TRBV24-1; 8 nucleotides align to TRBD1. This CDR3 has 14 residues. From germline, CDR1 is KGHDR and CDR2 SFDVKD. Losses at the gene ends were 6 bases for V and 10 bases for J; bases not matched to a gene: 12. CDR3 protein: CATSPGQVAIGAFF. The CDR3 nucleotides are TGTGCCACCAGTCCGGGACAGGTGGCGATTGGAGCTTTCTTT.

This chain links TRBV7-3 with TRBJ2-1, with a possible D match to TRBD1 (5 bases). Germline assignment: CDR1 SGHTA and CDR2 FQGTGA. Between the trimmed V and J ends, which lost 1 base and 2 bases, there was a span of 9 bases. CDR3 length: 15 residues. DNA of the CDR3: TGTGCCAGCAGCTTAAACGGCAGGGCCTACAATGAGCAGTTCTTC. Translating it yields CASSLNGRAYNEQFF.

The chain uses TRBV18 and TRBJ2-7; TRBD1 matches 10 bases. The CDR3 has 15 residues. V lost 3 bases and J lost 0; bases outside the gene matches: 2. Germline values: CDR1 KGHSH, CDR2 LQKENI. The CDR3 bases are TGTGCCAGCTCACCCGGGACAGGGGTCTCCTACGAGCAGTACTTC. This translates into CASSPGTGVSYEQYF.

The V call is TRBV23-1, the J call TRBJ1-6, with 9 bases aligning to TRBD1. TRBV23-1 falls under the ORF class, with uncertain function. The CDR3 length is 17 residues. V lost 3 bases to trimming and J lost 5 bases; unmatched junction nucleotides: 8. In nucleotides, the CDR3 is TGCGCCAGCAGTCACCCCCCGGGACAGGGACATAATTCACCCCTCCACTTT. Translating it yields CASSHPPGQGHNSPLHF.

CDR3 amino acids: CASSLRLAGGNQYF. Written as DNA, the CDR3 is TGTGCCAGCAGTTTAAGGCTAGCGGGAGGGAATCAGTACTTC. The chain carries TRBV27 and TRBJ2-4, with 12 positions matching TRBD2. The CDR3 has 14 amino acids. From germline, CDR1 is MNHEY and CDR2 SMNVEV (reference sequence). The V gene end was trimmed by 2 bases and the J gene end by 12 bases; junction bases not matched to a gene: 5.

For this clone: One end of the junction does not line up with germline, which may come from a read error. The V call is TRBV11-3, the J call TRBJ1-3; D is possibly TRBD1 (5 bases). Germline CDR1 SGHNT, CDR2 YENEEA. The CDR3 covers 16 residues. CDR3 nucleotide sequence: TGTGCCAGCAGCTTAGCCCCGGGGGGGGTAGGAATCACCATATATTTT. It translates to CASSLAPGGVGITIYF.

The rearrangement links TRBV11-2 to TRBJ2-5; tentatively, D is TRBD2 (6 bases). V shed 5 bases and J shed 3 bases, with 10 bases lying between them. Germline CDR1 and CDR2: SGHAT and FQNNGV. This CDR3 is built from 13 residues. CDR3 nucleotide sequence: TGTGCCAGCAGCCGACCGGGGGAAGAGACCCAGTACTTC. This sequence encodes CASSRPGEETQYF.

This clone was picked up one time. This chain uses TRBV15 with TRBJ1-5; D gene ambiguous. Germline values: CDR1 LNHNV, CDR2 YYDKDF (reference sequence). CDR3 length equals 14 residues. V shed 8 bases and J shed 1 base, with 12 bases lying between them. The CDR3 spells CATAAGSSNQPQHF. The CDR3 DNA sequence: TGTGCCACCGCTGCGGGTAGCAGCAATCAGCCCCAGCATTTT.

This clone showed up just a few times. This specimen includes other DNA sequences encoding the same CDR3. The rearrangement links TRBV19 to TRBJ1-5; 8 bases are a match to TRBD1. The CDR3 spans 14 residues. The J segment lost 11 bases and the V segment lost 5 bases, leaving 11 bases of the junction unmatched. Germline CDR1 LNHDA, CDR2 SQIVND (reference sequence). CDR3 residues: CASSPRQGRLAQHF. In DNA, the CDR3 is TGTGCCAGTAGTCCCCGACAGGGGAGGTTGGCCCAGCATTTT. Together with reference TRBV19 and TRBJ1-5, the CDR3 gives the full variable domain: DGGITQSPKYLFRKEGQNVTLSCEQNLNHDAMYWYRQDPGQGLRLIYYSQIVNDFQKGDIAEGYSVSREKKESFPLTVTSAQKNPTAFYLCASSPRQGRLAQHFGDGTRLSIL.

V is TRBV6-5 and J is TRBJ2-7, with D perhaps TRBD1 (6 bases). With 2 bases removed from V and 2 bases from J, the gap between germline ends came to 7 bases. Germline CDR1 reads MNHEY; CDR2 reads SVGAGI. This CDR3 contains 13 residues. CDR3 region: CASSYRQAYEQYF. CDR3 nucleotide sequence: TGTGCCAGCAGTTACCGACAGGCCTACGAGCAGTACTTC.

The chain recombines TRBV4-2 with TRBJ1-3; 7 bases map to TRBD1. Germline CDR1 is LGHNA and CDR2 is YNFKEQ. The CDR3 extends over 16 amino acids. The J segment lost 1 base and the V segment lost 2 bases, leaving 5 bases of the junction unmatched. CDR3 amino acids: CASSQTGVTSGNTIYF. CDR3 sequence (DNA): TGTGCCAGCAGCCAAACAGGGGTAACATCTGGAAACACCATATATTTT.

J is TRBJ1-5 and V is TRBV5-4, with 9 nucleotides matching TRBD1. The CDR3 has 16 amino acids. Per the germline V gene, CDR1 is SGHNT and CDR2 is YYREEE (reference sequence). Trimming took 4 bases from V and 6 from J; bases not matched to a gene: 11. For the CDR3, the DNA is TGTGCCAGCAGCCGAGGCCCGGGACAGGGACGTCAGCCCCAGCATTTT. This translates into CASSRGPGQGRQPQHF.

The genes are TRBV7-2 and TRBJ1-1; weak D call: TRBD1 (6 bases). V lost 4 bases and J lost 1, with 13 bases in between. The CDR3 sequence is 15 residues long. Germline CDR1 reads SGHTA; CDR2 reads FQGNSA. The CDR3: CASSSQGGGNTEAFF. Written as DNA, the CDR3 is TGTGCCAGCAGCTCCCAGGGAGGGGGGAACACTGAAGCTTTCTTT.

The chain joins TRBV27 to TRBJ2-1; the match to TRBD2 covers 8 bases. From germline, CDR1 is MNHEY and CDR2 SMNVEV (reference sequence). Trimming took 0 bases from V and 6 from J; bases not matched to a gene: 7. This CDR3 contains 16 residues. DNA of the CDR3: TGTGCCAGCAGTTTATCGGCATGGACTAGCAGCAATGAGCAGTTCTTC. Residues: CASSLSAWTSSNEQFF.

V is TRBV7-9 and J is TRBJ1-5, with 10 bases aligning to TRBD1. After removal of 0 bases from V and 6 bases from J, the junction contained 8 bases not matched to a gene. Looked up from germline, CDR1 is SEHNR and CDR2 is FQNEAQ (reference sequence). The CDR3 spans 17 residues. The chain's CDR3 is CASSLALGQGDGQPQHF. The CDR3 bases are TGTGCCAGCAGCTTAGCGCTAGGACAGGGGGACGGTCAGCCCCAGCATTTT.

This clone has ten or more counts. The chain has TRBV7-9 and TRBJ1-1; no reliable D call. CDR1 SEHNR and CDR2 FQNEAQ come from the germline V gene (reference sequence). Trimming shortened V by 5 bases and J by 1 base, and 8 bases separated the two germline ends. CDR3 length: 13 amino acids. CDR3 in amino acids: CASSPESNTEAFF. The CDR3 DNA sequence: TGTGCCAGCAGCCCCGAGTCGAACACTGAAGCTTTCTTT.